Reported below is one T cell receptor (beta chain). Antigen: not known. The data stem from a study of T cell responses to AZD1222 COVID-19 vaccine. CDR3 size: 14 residues. V trimming: 0 bases; J trimming: 10 bases; junction bases outside the gene matches: 6. From germline, CDR1 is MGHDK and CDR2 SYGVNS. Repertoires were generated with immunoSEQ multiplex PCR, while TCRdb's copy carries only in-frame clones and drops some. Among about 200,000 clones listed, under 95% were seen once. Study-wide points: Unmutated variant regions reportedly attract nearly half of all spike-specific TCRs. Only a handful of AZD1222 recipients, several in all, had baseline seropositivity. Every sample of the repertoires postdated the peak T cell response.

The chain uses TRBV25-1 and TRBJ1-1; 9 bases map to TRBD1. The material sequenced was peripheral blood, taken 28 days after the second AZD1222 dose. The source of this sequence is an adult who received the AZD1222 COVID-19 vaccine. The CDR3 sequence: CASSEYGNRGRAFF. The CDR3 bases are TGTGCCAGCAGTGAATACGGGAACAGGGGGCGAGCTTTCTTT. The variable domain in full, completed from reference TRBV25-1 and TRBJ1-1, reads EADIYQTPRYLVIGTGKKITLECSQTMGHDKMYWYQQDPGMELHLIHYSYGVNSTEKGDLSSESTVSRIRTEHFPLTLESARPSHTSQYLCASSEYGNRGRAFFGQGTRLTVV.